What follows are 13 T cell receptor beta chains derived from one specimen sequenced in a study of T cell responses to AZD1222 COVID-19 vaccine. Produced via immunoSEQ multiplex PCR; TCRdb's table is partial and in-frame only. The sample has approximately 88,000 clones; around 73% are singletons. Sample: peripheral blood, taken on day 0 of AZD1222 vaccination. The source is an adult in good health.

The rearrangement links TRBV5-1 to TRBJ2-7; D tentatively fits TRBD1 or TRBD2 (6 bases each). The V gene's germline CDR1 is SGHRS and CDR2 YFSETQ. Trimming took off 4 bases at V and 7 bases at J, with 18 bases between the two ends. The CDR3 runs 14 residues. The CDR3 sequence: CASSAGQGEGEQYF. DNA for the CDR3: TGCGCCAGCAGCGCGGGACAAGGTGAGGGAGAGCAGTACTTC.

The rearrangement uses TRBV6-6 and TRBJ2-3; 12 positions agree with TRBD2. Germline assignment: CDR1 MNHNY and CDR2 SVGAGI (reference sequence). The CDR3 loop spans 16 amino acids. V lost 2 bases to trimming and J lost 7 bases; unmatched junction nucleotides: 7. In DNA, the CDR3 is TGTGCCAGCAGTTACCCGACTAGCGGGAGAACTAATACGCAGTATTTT. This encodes CASSYPTSGRTNTQYF.

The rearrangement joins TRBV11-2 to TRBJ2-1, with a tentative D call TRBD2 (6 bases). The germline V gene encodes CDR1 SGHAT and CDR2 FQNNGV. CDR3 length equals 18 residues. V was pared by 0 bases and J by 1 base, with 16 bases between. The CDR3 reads CASSLDGVLTSSYNEQFF. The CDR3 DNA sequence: TGTGCCAGCAGCTTAGATGGGGTGTTGACTAGTTCCTACAATGAGCAGTTCTTC. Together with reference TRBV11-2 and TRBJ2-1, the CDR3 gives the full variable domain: EAGVAQSPRYKIIEKRQSVAFWCNPISGHATLYWYQQILGQGPKLLIQFQNNGVVDDSQLPKDRFSAERLKGVDSTLKIQPAKLEDSAVYLCASSLDGVLTSSYNEQFFGPGTRLTVL.

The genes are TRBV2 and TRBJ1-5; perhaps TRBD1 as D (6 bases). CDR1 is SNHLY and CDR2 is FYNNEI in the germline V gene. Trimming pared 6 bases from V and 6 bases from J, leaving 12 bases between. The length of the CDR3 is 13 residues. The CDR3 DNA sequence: TGTGCCAGCAGCTCCGGGACACCTCAGCCCCAGCATTTT. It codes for CASSSGTPQPQHF.

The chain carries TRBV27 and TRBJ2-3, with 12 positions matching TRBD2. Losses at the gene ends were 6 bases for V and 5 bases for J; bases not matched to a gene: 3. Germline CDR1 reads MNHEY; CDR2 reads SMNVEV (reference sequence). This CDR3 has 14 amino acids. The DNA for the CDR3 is TGTGCCAGCAGGACTAGCGGGGGACGAGATACGCAGTATTTT. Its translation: CASRTSGGRDTQYF.

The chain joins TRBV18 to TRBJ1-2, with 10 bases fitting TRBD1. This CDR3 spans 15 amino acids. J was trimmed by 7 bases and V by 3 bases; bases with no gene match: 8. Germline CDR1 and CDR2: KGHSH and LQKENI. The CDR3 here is CASSPSDRGPGGYTF. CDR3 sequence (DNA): TGTGCCAGCTCACCTTCCGACAGGGGGCCTGGTGGCTACACCTTC.

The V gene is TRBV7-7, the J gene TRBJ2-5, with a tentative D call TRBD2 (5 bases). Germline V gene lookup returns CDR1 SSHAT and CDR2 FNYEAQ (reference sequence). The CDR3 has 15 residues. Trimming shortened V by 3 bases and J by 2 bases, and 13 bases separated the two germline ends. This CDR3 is CASSFGDLSQETQYF. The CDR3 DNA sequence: TGTGCCAGCAGCTTCGGGGATCTATCGCAAGAGACCCAGTACTTC. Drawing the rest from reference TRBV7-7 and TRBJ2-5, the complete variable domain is GAGVSQSPRYKVTKRGQDVTLRCDPISSHATLYWYQQALGQGPEFLTYFNYEAQPDKSGLPSDRFSAERPEGSISTLTIQRTEQRDSAMYRCASSFGDLSQETQYFGPGTRLLVL.

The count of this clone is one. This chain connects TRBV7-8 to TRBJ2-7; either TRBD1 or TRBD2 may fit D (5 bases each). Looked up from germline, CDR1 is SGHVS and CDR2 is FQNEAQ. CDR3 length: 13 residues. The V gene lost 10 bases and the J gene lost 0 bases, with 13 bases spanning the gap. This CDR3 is CATSGTVSYEQYF. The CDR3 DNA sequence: TGTGCCACCTCCGGGACGGTCTCCTACGAGCAGTACTTC.

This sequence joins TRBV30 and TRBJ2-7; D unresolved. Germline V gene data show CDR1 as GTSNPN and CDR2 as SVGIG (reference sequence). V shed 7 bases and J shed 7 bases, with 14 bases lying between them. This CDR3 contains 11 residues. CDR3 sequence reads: CASGNRREQYF. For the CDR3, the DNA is TGTGCCTCGGGTAATAGAAGGGAGCAGTACTTC.

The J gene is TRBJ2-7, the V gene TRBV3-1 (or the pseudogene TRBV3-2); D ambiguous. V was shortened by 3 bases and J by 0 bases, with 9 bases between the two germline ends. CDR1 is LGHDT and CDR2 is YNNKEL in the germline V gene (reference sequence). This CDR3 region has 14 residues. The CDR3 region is CASSQGTASYEQYF. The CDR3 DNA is TGTGCCAGCAGCCAGGGCACGGCCTCCTACGAGCAGTACTTC.

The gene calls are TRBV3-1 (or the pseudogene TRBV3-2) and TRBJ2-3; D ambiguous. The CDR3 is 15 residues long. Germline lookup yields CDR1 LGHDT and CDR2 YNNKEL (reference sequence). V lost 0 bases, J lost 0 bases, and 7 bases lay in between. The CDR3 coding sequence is TGTGCCAGCAGCCAAGACCCTAGTAGCACAGATACGCAGTATTTT. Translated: CASSQDPSSTDTQYF.

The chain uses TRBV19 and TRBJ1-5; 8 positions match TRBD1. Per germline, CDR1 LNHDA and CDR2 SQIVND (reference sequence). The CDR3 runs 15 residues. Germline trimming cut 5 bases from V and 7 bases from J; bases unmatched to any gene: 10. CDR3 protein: CASSSVQGAKQPQHF. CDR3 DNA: TGTGCCAGTAGTTCGGTCCAGGGGGCTAAACAGCCCCAGCATTTT.

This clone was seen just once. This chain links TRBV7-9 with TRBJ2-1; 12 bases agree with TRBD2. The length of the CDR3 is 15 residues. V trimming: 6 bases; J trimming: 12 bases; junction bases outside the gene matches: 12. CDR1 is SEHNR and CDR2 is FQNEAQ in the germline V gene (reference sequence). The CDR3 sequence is CASSLSTSGSLGQFF. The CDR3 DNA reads TGTGCCAGCAGTTTGTCGACTAGCGGGAGTCTTGGGCAGTTCTTC.